This T cell receptor beta chain derives from a study of response to subunit inactivated influenza vaccine (dated by TCRdb to the late 2010s). The study in broad terms: Deep quantitative profiling of the T cell receptor repertoire was used in the study to follow responses to a trivalent subunit inactivated influenza vaccine. Broader findings and caveats from the paper: According to the authors, only a limited number of new T cells may be recruited by each seasonal influenza vaccination.

The library was built by means of RT-PCR. Sequencing was carried out with an Illumina HiSeq 2500. TCRdb ran its own pipeline on the public reads, namely fastp trimming at Q25 and MiXCR clone calling, and kept in-frame beta chains. Each record represents a unique CDR3 protein, reported with the most common genes and DNA among its rows. This sample has roughly 570,000 distinct CDR3 sequences in its table, and approximately 12% of those were observed once. The top ten clonotypes cover less than 15% of the sample. From a lookup of the germline V gene, CDR1 and CDR2 are MNHEY and SVGAGI. The CDR3 covers 13 residues, taking in both the cysteine and the phenylalanine. Only CDR3 DNA remains: 39 bases, in frame from the first base. After removal of 4 bases from V and 6 bases from J, the junction retains 5 bases not matched to a gene. The meaning of the sample's time point label: approximately 40 days after influenza vaccine administration.

The table lists this clonotype with many counts. This receptor's antigen is unknown. It has no much larger one-base neighbor in the sample; base qualities were not kept. The receptor was derived from a man in his forties or fifties who received an inactivated influenza vaccine. Donor details come from another sample of the same person, matched by shared clones. This material consisted of PBMCs from blood, taken roughly 6 weeks after vaccination. The rearrangement joined TRBV6-5 to TRBJ2-5; the central 7 bases match TRBD1. The DNA is TGTGCCAGCAGTTCCCAGGGGGTACAGACCCAGTACTTC. Its translation reads: CASSSQGVQTQYF.